This T cell receptor beta chain appears in the sequencing data of a study of blood T cell repertoires in COVID-19. Looking at the study overall: Some COVID-19 samples were acute and others convalescent; all came from the United States, Italy and Spain. The analysed material was cDNA or gDNA that came from T cells, B-cell-depleted T cells, or PBMCs.

V was trimmed by 4 bases and J by 0 bases, leaving 10 bases between them. The length of the CDR3 is 15 residues. Germline V CDR1 and CDR2: MNHEY, SMNVEV (reference sequence). In the authors' workflow: It was from reference gene primer amplification that nucleated cell counts were estimated. Sequenced by immunoSEQ multiplex PCR; TCRdb stores in-frame clones only, minus some. The DNA was the basis for D and trimming; V, J and clone size are from that table. The profile shows around 100,000 clones, roughly 84% of them singletons. The specimen was peripheral blood. The V and J genes are TRBV27 and TRBJ2-4; D perhaps matches TRBD1 (5 bases). This TCR was recovered from a man between 25 and 39 years old in a cohort sampled during active COVID-19. CDR3 residues: CASSSIQVAKNIQYF. For the CDR3, the DNA is TGTGCCAGCAGTTCAATACAGGTAGCCAAAAACATTCAGTACTTC.